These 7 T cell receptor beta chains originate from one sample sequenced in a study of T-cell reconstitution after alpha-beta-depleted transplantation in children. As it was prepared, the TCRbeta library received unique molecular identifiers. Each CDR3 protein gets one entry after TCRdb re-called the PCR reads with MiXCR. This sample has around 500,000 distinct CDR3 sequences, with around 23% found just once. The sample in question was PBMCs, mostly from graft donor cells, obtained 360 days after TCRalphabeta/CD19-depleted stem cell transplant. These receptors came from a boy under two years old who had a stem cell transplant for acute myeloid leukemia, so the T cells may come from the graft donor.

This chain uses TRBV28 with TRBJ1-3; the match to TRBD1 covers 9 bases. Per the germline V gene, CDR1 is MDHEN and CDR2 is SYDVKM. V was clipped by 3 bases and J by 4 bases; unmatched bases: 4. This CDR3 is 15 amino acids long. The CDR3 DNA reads TGTGCCAGCAGTTTGTTGGGGACAGGGGGAAACACCATATATTTT. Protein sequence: CASSLLGTGGNTIYF.

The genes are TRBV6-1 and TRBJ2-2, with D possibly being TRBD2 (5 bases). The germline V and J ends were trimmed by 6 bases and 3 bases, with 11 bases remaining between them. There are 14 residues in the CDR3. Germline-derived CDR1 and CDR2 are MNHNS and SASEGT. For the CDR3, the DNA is TGTGCCAGCAGACCCACTAGTGACACCGGGGAGCTGTTTTTT. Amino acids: CASRPTSDTGELFF.

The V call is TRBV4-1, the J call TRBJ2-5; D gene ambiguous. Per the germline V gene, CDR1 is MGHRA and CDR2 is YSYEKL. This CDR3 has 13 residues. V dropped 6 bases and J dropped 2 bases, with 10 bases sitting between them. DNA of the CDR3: TGCGCCAGCAGGGAAGAGTGGCAAGAGACCCAGTACTTC. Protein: CASREEWQETQYF.

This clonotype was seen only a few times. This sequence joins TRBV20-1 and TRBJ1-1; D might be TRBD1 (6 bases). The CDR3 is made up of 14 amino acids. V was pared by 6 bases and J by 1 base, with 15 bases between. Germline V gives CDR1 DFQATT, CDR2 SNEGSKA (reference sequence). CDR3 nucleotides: TGCAGTGCCGACCGACAGGCACCGAACACTGAAGCTTTCTTT. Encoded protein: CSADRQAPNTEAFF.

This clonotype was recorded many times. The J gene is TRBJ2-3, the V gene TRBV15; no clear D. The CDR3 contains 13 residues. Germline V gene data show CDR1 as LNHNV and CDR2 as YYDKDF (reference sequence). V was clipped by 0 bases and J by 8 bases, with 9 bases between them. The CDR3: CATSRDLVGTQYF. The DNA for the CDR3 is TGTGCCACCAGCAGAGACTTGGTTGGTACGCAGTATTTT. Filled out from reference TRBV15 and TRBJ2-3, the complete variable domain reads DAMVIQNPRYQVTQFGKPVTLSCSQTLNHNVMYWYQQKSSQAPKLLFHYYDKDFNNEADTPDNFQSRRPNTSFCFLDIRSPGLGDTAMYLCATSRDLVGTQYFGPGTRLTVL.

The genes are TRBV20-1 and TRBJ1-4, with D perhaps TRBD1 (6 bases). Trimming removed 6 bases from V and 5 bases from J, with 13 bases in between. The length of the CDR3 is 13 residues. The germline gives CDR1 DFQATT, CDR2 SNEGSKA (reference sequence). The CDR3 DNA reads TGCAGTGCATCACAGGGACGAAATGAAAAACTGTTTTTT. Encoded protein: CSASQGRNEKLFF.

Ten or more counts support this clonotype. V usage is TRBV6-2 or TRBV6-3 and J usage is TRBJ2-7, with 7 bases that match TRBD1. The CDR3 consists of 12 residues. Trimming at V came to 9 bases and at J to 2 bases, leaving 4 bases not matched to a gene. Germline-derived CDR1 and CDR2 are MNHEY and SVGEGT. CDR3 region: CASWDSTYEQYF. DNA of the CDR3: TGTGCCAGTTGGGACAGCACCTACGAGCAGTACTTC.